A selection of T cell receptor beta chains follows, all from one sample in a study of blood T cell repertoires in COVID-19. The table came from immunoSEQ multiplex PCR; TCRdb's copy has only in-frame clones and leaves some out. The sample includes roughly 170,000 clones, 70% to 90% seen only once; the top ten take about 5.8%. The sequencing input was peripheral blood. The receptors shown here come from a woman aged 45 to 65 with COVID-19, enrolled during active disease. Each CDR3 is given without its conserved first and last residue.

v_gene,CDR3aa
TRBV5-4,ASSFTGNTEAF
TRBV4-3,ASSSGTPNTGELF
TRBV6-1,ASSELGTGGRPQH
TRBV7-2,ASSTGLAGGPRY
TRBV19,ASSIRGPGYTDTQY
TRBV28,ASSPRVRNYGYT
TRBV19,ASKNLQGAERYTEAF
TRBV10-1,ASSESQAGGISRYNEQF
TRBV5-6,ASSGTGGVEKLF
TRBV24-1,ATSDPLAGQNNEQF
TRBV16,ASTPLRNEKLF
TRBV24-1,ATSDSLGQGDTGELF
TRBV13,ASSSTGEAGELF
TRBV7-9,ASSSRQGANTGELF
TRBV7-2,ASSFRGDTQY
TRBV11-2,ASSGTSVGNEQF
TRBV28,ASSLTSQPSSYEQY
TRBV3-1/TRBV3-2,ASSQVRTGYEQY
TRBV30,AWSGQNNSPLH
TRBV21-1,ATDPTDSGNTIY
TRBV2,ASAGGRYSNQPQH
TRBV15,ATSTGQGPYEQY
TRBV24-1,ATSDYNERQGSGEQPQH
TRBV2,ASSEDTGYPYT
TRBV6-5,ASRANRVVEQF
TRBV10-1,ASIQGQRLPISWDTEAF
TRBV5-1,ASSLVTQAYEQY
TRBV21-1,ASIGTSSPYEQY
TRBV28,ASSSPGTSGSYEQY
TRBV6-5,ASRQQSSGNTIY
TRBV15,ATSRQGQYGYT
TRBV11-2,ASSLQGIANTGELF
TRBV4-3,ASSPARNTNNEQF
TRBV5-1,ASSSTGSTEAF
TRBV9,ASSVAIAGMNYGYT
TRBV3-1/TRBV3-2,ASSQSGTSGGKTQY
TRBV30,AWSVLGTVVT
TRBV12-5,ASGPGDSVASYSNQPQH
TRBV19,ASNRGREKLF
TRBV7-9,ASSLSSGGRNEQF
TRBV14,ASSGQGAVGYT
TRBV6-2/TRBV6-3,ASSSPGGPYEQY
TRBV6-6,ASRGSSSTLGYEQY
TRBV5-5,ASSDGQGISPLH
TRBV5-6,ASSLDRGAYNSPLH
TRBV5-6,ASSFGQLNTEAF
TRBV27,ASAPGTAYEQY
TRBV3-1/TRBV3-2,ASSQESGGARETQY
TRBV7-2,ASSPEEGKGYGYT